A single sample gave rise to the 22 T cell receptor beta chains below, sequenced in a study of T cells after yellow fever vaccination. TCRdb reprocessed the 5' RACE reads with MiXCR, giving one entry per CDR3 protein. This sample has hundreds of thousands of distinct CDR3 sequences, with roughly 13% found just once. Sequencing was performed on PBMCs, taken on the day of the yellow fever booster vaccination. These receptors originate from a young man who received the YFV17D yellow fever vaccine.

This clonotype has only a few counts. This chain links TRBV27 with TRBJ1-3, with D possibly matching TRBD1 (6 bases). Germline V gene data show CDR1 as MNHEY and CDR2 as SMNVEV (reference sequence). The V end lost 5 bases, the J end lost 4 bases, and 21 bases lay between the germline ends. This CDR3 has 17 residues. The CDR3 region is CASSPNAGGGLGNTIYF. The CDR3 region has the DNA TGTGCCAGCAGTCCGAACGCCGGGGGCGGGCTGGGAAACACCATATATTTT.

V gene TRBV11-3 combines with J gene TRBJ2-3; D is ambiguous. V gave up 4 bases and J gave up 4 bases, with 15 bases separating them. Germline lookup yields CDR1 SGHNT and CDR2 YENEEA. This CDR3 has 15 amino acids. Here the CDR3 DNA reads TGTGCCAGCAGCTCGAGTAGCAAGTCCGCAGATACGCAGTATTTT. Residues: CASSSSSKSADTQYF.

This clonotype was observed a handful of times. The chain recombines TRBV5-6 with TRBJ1-4, with no clear D. The CDR3 covers 17 residues. CDR1 SGHDT and CDR2 YYEEEE come from the germline V gene. The germline V and J ends were trimmed by 3 bases and 8 bases, with 23 bases remaining between them. For the CDR3, the DNA is TGTGCCAGCAGCTCCGAAACGGAGTGGAAAGAATACGAAAAACTGTTTTTT. Encoded protein: CASSSETEWKEYEKLFF.

The chain employs TRBV6-5 and TRBJ1-5; no firm D call. The CDR3 is made up of 13 amino acids. Germline CDR1 reads MNHEY; CDR2 reads SVGAGI. V dropped 4 bases and J dropped 2 bases, with 6 bases sitting between them. DNA for the CDR3: TGTGCCAGCAGTTGGTCGGGCAATCAGCCCCAGCATTTT. Amino acids: CASSWSGNQPQHF.

This clonotype was observed a handful of times. V and J are TRBV11-2 and TRBJ2-7; 7 bases agree with TRBD2. This CDR3 comprises 20 residues. CDR1 is SGHAT, CDR2 FQNNGV, per germline. The ends lost 6 bases at V and 0 bases at J; junction bases unmatched: 23. The DNA for the CDR3 is TGTGCCAGCAGTCGAGGGACCGCCGGGACTAAGCTTTTAAGCTCCTACGAGCAGTACTTC. Protein product: CASSRGTAGTKLLSSYEQYF. The full variable domain, rest sourced from reference TRBV11-2 and TRBJ2-7, is EAGVAQSPRYKIIEKRQSVAFWCNPISGHATLYWYQQILGQGPKLLIQFQNNGVVDDSQLPKDRFSAERLKGVDSTLKIQPAKLEDSAVYLCASSRGTAGTKLLSSYEQYFGPGTRLTVT.

This clonotype was counted only a few times. The chain's CDR3 is CSAGRGGGKSYEQYF. In DNA form, the CDR3 reads TGCAGTGCCGGGCGCGGGGGGGGAAAGTCCTACGAGCAGTACTTC. This rearrangement joins TRBV20-1 to TRBJ2-7, with 9 positions matching TRBD2. The V gene end was trimmed by 6 bases and the J gene end by 1 base; junction bases not matched to a gene: 10. The CDR3 is 15 residues long. Germline CDR1 reads DFQATT; CDR2 reads SNEGSKA (reference sequence).

This clonotype was counted between two and nine times. This sequence joins TRBV4-1 and TRBJ2-4, with D perhaps TRBD1 (5 bases). The CDR3 covers 13 residues. The germline CDR1 and CDR2 sequences are MGHRA and YSYEKL. V shed 3 bases and J shed 7 bases, with 10 bases lying between them. In DNA, the CDR3 is TGCGCCAGCAGCCAGACACAGGTTAACATTCAGTACTTC. Translating gives CASSQTQVNIQYF.

The chain combines TRBV6-2 or TRBV6-3 with TRBJ2-7; 10 nucleotides align to TRBD2. The CDR3 is 14 residues long. Germline values: CDR1 MNHEY, CDR2 SVGEGT. J was trimmed by 0 bases and V by 9 bases; bases with no gene match: 5. CDR3 residues: CASRASGGSYEQYF. The CDR3 bases are TGTGCCAGTAGAGCTAGCGGGGGCTCCTACGAGCAGTACTTC.

V and J are TRBV5-1 and TRBJ2-1; D remains ambiguous. V gave up 4 bases and J gave up 0 bases, with 14 bases separating them. Germline-derived CDR1 and CDR2 are SGHRS and YFSETQ. The CDR3 sequence is 16 residues long. The CDR3: CASSRIASSSYNEQFF. CDR3 in DNA: TGCGCCAGCAGCCGAATAGCCTCCAGCTCCTACAATGAGCAGTTCTTC.

The gene calls are TRBV12-3 or TRBV12-4 and TRBJ1-2; 8 bases align to TRBD1. The trim removed 5 bases at V and 8 bases at J, leaving 7 bases unmatched. The CDR3 sequence is 13 residues long. This CDR3 is CASSIGQGAGYTF. CDR3 in DNA: TGTGCCAGCAGTATCGGGCAGGGGGCCGGCTACACCTTC.

The chain uses TRBV7-6 and TRBJ2-1, with 10 bases lining up with TRBD1. Trimming removed 1 base from V and 8 bases from J; junction bases left unmatched: 8. The CDR3 is made up of 16 amino acids. Germline V CDR1 and CDR2: SGHVS, FNYEAQ. The CDR3 DNA follows: TGTGCCAGCAGCTTAGGGAGGACAGGGGGGCGCGATGAGCAGTTCTTC. Translated: CASSLGRTGGRDEQFF. Using reference TRBV7-6 and TRBJ2-1 for the parts outside the CDR3, the full variable domain is GAGVSQSPRYKVTKRGQDVALRCDPISGHVSLYWYRQALGQGPEFLTYFNYEAQQDKSGLPNDRFSAERPEGSISTLTIQRTEQRDSAMYRCASSLGRTGGRDEQFFGPGTRLTVL.

V gene TRBV7-6 combines with J gene TRBJ2-2, with D perhaps matching TRBD1 (6 bases). Germline V gene sequence: CDR1 SGHVS, CDR2 FNYEAQ. V lost 8 bases, J lost 5 bases, and 12 bases lay in between. This CDR3 is 13 amino acids long. DNA of the CDR3: TGTGCCAGCCGACCAGGGGAAACCGGGGAGCTGTTTTTT. Its translation is CASRPGETGELFF.

The chain links TRBV20-1 to TRBJ2-5; 9 bases agree with TRBD2. This CDR3 is built from 16 residues. The J segment lost 4 bases and the V segment lost 3 bases, leaving 12 bases of the junction unmatched. CDR1 and CDR2 (germline): DFQATT, SNEGSKA (reference sequence). The CDR3: CSASPLLAGVRETQYF. Written as DNA, the CDR3 is TGCAGTGCTAGTCCTCTTTTAGCGGGAGTGAGAGAGACCCAGTACTTC.

There are a few counts of this clonotype. The genes are TRBV30 and TRBJ2-1; D remains unclear. Trimming stripped 0 bases from V and 16 bases from J, with 13 bases between. The CDR3 covers 11 residues. Germline-derived CDR1 and CDR2 are GTSNPN and SVGIG (reference sequence). DNA for the CDR3: TGTGCCTGGAGTGTATCGGCCGGATACTTCTTC. Protein product: CAWSVSAGYFF.

The table lists this clonotype with a few counts. The rearrangement joins TRBV9 to TRBJ2-3, with TRBD2 matching over 11 bases. The CDR3 covers 15 residues. Trimming at V came to 3 bases and at J to 5 bases, leaving 5 bases not matched to a gene. Germline V gives CDR1 SGDLS, CDR2 YYNGEE. CDR3 DNA: TGTGCCAGCAGCGACTTAGCGGGAGGGGGAGATACGCAGTATTTT. This translates into CASSDLAGGGDTQYF.

The V call is TRBV7-9, the J call TRBJ2-7, with a tentative D call TRBD2 (5 bases). V lost 1 base to trimming and J lost 4 bases, with 14 bases between them. The germline V gene encodes CDR1 SEHNR and CDR2 FQNEAQ (reference sequence). This CDR3 region has 15 residues. The CDR3 sequence is CASSLVSDLRYEQYF. CDR3 DNA: TGTGCCAGCAGCTTAGTTAGCGACCTAAGATACGAGCAGTACTTC. The whole variable domain, remainder taken from reference TRBV7-9 and TRBJ2-7, is DTGVSQNPRHKITKRGQNVTFRCDPISEHNRLYWYRQTLGQGPEFLTYFQNEAQLEKSRLLSDRFSAERPKGSFSTLEIQRTEQGDSAMYLCASSLVSDLRYEQYFGPGTRLTVT.

This rearrangement joins TRBV7-2 to TRBJ2-3; the D gene is possibly TRBD2 (5 bases). This CDR3 comprises 17 residues. V dropped 5 bases and J dropped 0 bases, with 18 bases sitting between them. Germline V gene sequence: CDR1 SGHTA, CDR2 FQGNSA. CDR3 nucleotide sequence: TGTGCCAGCAGCCCCCAAGCGGTGCGGCTTAGCACAGATACGCAGTATTTT. Protein sequence: CASSPQAVRLSTDTQYF.

The chain links TRBV18 to TRBJ2-3, with D possibly TRBD2 on 6 matching bases. The CDR3 is 15 amino acids. Germline CDR1 is KGHSH and CDR2 is LQKENI. The ends were cut back, 6 bases at V and 2 bases at J, with 15 bases in the middle. CDR3 bases: TGTGCCAGCTCCCCCCGCGGCGGGAACACAGATACGCAGTATTTT. Its protein product is CASSPRGGNTDTQYF.

This clonotype was picked up a small number of times. The chain recombines TRBV6-1 with TRBJ2-2; TRBD2 matches at 10 bases. Germline trimming cut 2 bases from V and 2 bases from J; bases unmatched to any gene: 5. Germline V gene data show CDR1 as MNHNS and CDR2 as SASEGT. The CDR3 totals 17 residues. The CDR3 region has the DNA TGTGCCAGCAGTGAAAGGAGGACTAGCGGTAACACCGGGGAGCTGTTTTTT. Residues: CASSERRTSGNTGELFF.

The V and J genes are TRBV20-1 and TRBJ2-7, with TRBD2 matching 9 bases. Trimming at V came to 1 base and at J to 4 bases, leaving 5 bases not matched to a gene. CDR3 size: 14 residues. Germline assignment: CDR1 DFQATT and CDR2 SNEGSKA (reference sequence). The CDR3 coding sequence is TGCAGTGCTAGAGGACTAGCGGCCGATTACGAGCAGTACTTC. Amino acids: CSARGLAADYEQYF.

This clonotype came up a few times. The chain has TRBV28 and TRBJ1-2; 11 nucleotides agree with TRBD1. This CDR3 is 15 amino acids long. Germline V gene data show CDR1 as MDHEN and CDR2 as SYDVKM. V lost 3 bases to trimming and J lost 2 bases; unmatched junction nucleotides: 2. CDR3 nucleotides: TGTGCCAGCAGTTTTGGGGACAGGGGGAACTATGGCTACACCTTC. Translating gives CASSFGDRGNYGYTF.

This clonotype was seen only a few times. The gene calls are TRBV29-1 and TRBJ2-7; tentative D call: TRBD1 (6 bases). Germline V CDR1 and CDR2: SQVTM, ANQGSEA. Trimming cost V 2 bases and J 6 bases, with 11 bases left between them. This CDR3 is built from 12 residues. The CDR3 DNA follows: TGCAGCGTTGAAACCCCAGGGGTCGAGCAGTACTTC. Amino acids: CSVETPGVEQYF.